This TCR beta chain was sequenced in a study of T cell repertoires in ileal Crohn's disease. On this clone: Its antigen is undetermined.

Only in-frame clones appear in the TCRdb table, and some are missing; sequencing was by immunoSEQ multiplex PCR. The sample shows some 27,000 clones, around four fifths of them seen only once. Study results and limitations: All patients with clonality above 26.8% had endoscopic recurrence.

The sequenced material came from ileal tissue. The sequence came from an adult with Crohn's disease.

As DNA, the CDR3 is TGTGCCAGCAGCTTAATCGAACAGCAGAACACTGAAGCTTTCTTT. It is translated as CASSLIEQQNTEAFF. The gene calls are TRBV7-2 and TRBJ1-1; no reliable D call. Germline V gene lookup returns CDR1 SGHTA and CDR2 FQGNSA. The CDR3 covers 15 residues. The ends were cut back, 2 bases at V and 1 base at J, with 11 bases in the middle.